One and the same sample provided the 20 T cell receptor beta chains below, sequenced in a study of blood T cell repertoires in COVID-19. The repertoire was sequenced with immunoSEQ multiplex PCR; TCRdb's copy has only in-frame clones and lacks some. There are 330,000 or so clones in the sample; over 80% occur only once, and roughly 8.9% lies in the top ten. The specimen was peripheral blood. These receptors came from a man aged 30-40 years with COVID-19, enrolled during active disease.

This rearrangement joins TRBV2 to TRBJ1-6; a weak D match, TRBD1 (5 bases). This CDR3 has 17 residues. Germline CDR1 is SNHLY and CDR2 is FYNNEI. V was pared by 3 bases and J by 0 bases, with 12 bases between. The CDR3 region has the DNA TGTGCCAGCAGTGAGGGCCCCCAGGGCTCCTATAATTCACCCCTCCACTTT. Translated: CASSEGPQGSYNSPLHF. Full variable domain (remainder filled in from reference TRBV2 and TRBJ1-6): EPEVTQTPSHQVTQMGQEVILRCVPISNHLYFYWYRQILGQKVEFLVSFYNNEISEKSEIFDDQFSVERPDGSNFTLKIRSTKLEDSAMYFCASSEGPQGSYNSPLHFGNGTRLTVT.

This chain joins TRBV9 and TRBJ2-1; 11 bases align to TRBD2. The V and J ends lost 1 base and 8 bases, in that order; junction bases with no gene match: 8. CDR1 SGDLS and CDR2 YYNGEE come from the germline V gene. The CDR3 consists of 16 residues. CDR3 coding DNA: TGTGCCAGCAGCGTACTAGGTAGCGGGGGGGCTTATGAGCAGTTCTTC. Amino acids: CASSVLGSGGAYEQFF.

The rearrangement joins TRBV24-1 to TRBJ2-1; 10 nucleotides line up with TRBD1. Germline CDR1 KGHDR, CDR2 SFDVKD. V lost 4 bases and J lost 7; bases outside the gene matches: 12. The CDR3 totals 17 residues. The CDR3 DNA reads as TGTGCCACCAGTGACTCATCCGGGACAGGGGTTACAAATGAGCAGTTCTTC. Its translation: CATSDSSGTGVTNEQFF.

This clone has only a few counts. The CDR3 spells CASSLAVTVDTGELFF. The DNA of the CDR3 is TGCGCCAGCAGCTTGGCCGTCACAGTTGACACCGGGGAGCTGTTTTTT. The V call is TRBV5-1, the J call TRBJ2-2; D gene ambiguous. Trimming pared 0 bases from V and 3 bases from J, leaving 12 bases between. Germline CDR1 is SGHRS and CDR2 is YFSETQ. The CDR3 covers 16 residues.

The rearrangement joins TRBV12-3 or TRBV12-4 to TRBJ1-2; D is perhaps TRBD1 (6 bases). Trimming shortened V by 3 bases and J by 8 bases, and 10 bases separated the two germline ends. The CDR3 is made up of 12 amino acids. The CDR3 DNA reads as TGTGCCAGCAGTTTCCCTGGGACAGGCTACACCTTC. Translation: CASSFPGTGYTF.

This clone has just one count. V is TRBV14 and J is TRBJ1-2, with D tentatively TRBD1 (5 bases). CDR3 length: 14 residues. V was shortened by 4 bases and J by 4 bases, with 13 bases between the two germline ends. Germline lookup yields CDR1 SGHDN and CDR2 FVKESK. DNA of the CDR3: TGTGCCAGCAGCCCGACAGCGTTTTCCTATGGCTACACCTTC. Translated: CASSPTAFSYGYTF. Full variable domain (missing parts from reference TRBV14 and TRBJ1-2): EAGVTQFPSHSVIEKGQTVTLRCDPISGHDNLYWYRRVMGKEIKFLLHFVKESKQDESGMPNNRFLAERTGGTYSTLKVQPAELEDSGVYFCASSPTAFSYGYTFGSGTRLTVV.

J is TRBJ1-3 and V is TRBV5-1, with 7 positions matching TRBD1. Germline V lookup: CDR1 SGHRS, CDR2 YFSETQ. This CDR3 is 16 amino acids long. V lost 3 bases and J lost 0; bases outside the gene matches: 6. This CDR3 reads CASSSQGPTSGNTIYF. As DNA, the CDR3 is TGCGCCAGCAGCTCACAGGGGCCGACCTCTGGAAACACCATATATTTT.

The chain is built from TRBV5-6 and TRBJ1-2; D is perhaps TRBD1 (5 bases). CDR1 and CDR2 from the germline V gene are SGHDT and YYEEEE. V was shortened by 3 bases and J by 8 bases, with 11 bases between the two germline ends. The CDR3 has 12 amino acids. CDR3 in DNA: TGTGCCAGCAGCTGGGGCAGGGAAGGCTACACCTTC. Residues: CASSWGREGYTF.

The chain is built from TRBV19 and TRBJ1-1, with 10 bases aligning to TRBD1. There are 15 residues in the CDR3. Germline V CDR1 and CDR2: LNHDA, SQIVND (reference sequence). V lost 5 bases and J lost 5; bases outside the gene matches: 8. The CDR3 here is CASSSRQGAGTEAFF. For the CDR3, the DNA is TGTGCCAGTAGTTCCCGACAGGGGGCGGGAACTGAAGCTTTCTTT.

The genes are TRBV30 and TRBJ1-6, with no clear D. Germline assignment: CDR1 GTSNPN and CDR2 SVGIG (reference sequence). V was trimmed by 0 bases and J by 0 bases, leaving 18 bases between them. The CDR3 is 19 amino acids. CDR3 DNA sequence: TGTGCCTGGAGTGTACCCCTCCAGGTTGGAAGCTCCTATAATTCACCCCTCCACTTT. Amino acid sequence: CAWSVPLQVGSSYNSPLHF. Full variable domain (outside the CDR3, taken from reference TRBV30 and TRBJ1-6): SQTIHQWPATLVQPVGSPLSLECTVEGTSNPNLYWYRQAAGRGLQLLFYSVGIGQISSEVPQNLSASRPQDRQFILSSKKLLLSDSGFYLCAWSVPLQVGSSYNSPLHFGNGTRLTVT.

The genes are TRBV19 and TRBJ1-5; 10 bases are shared with TRBD1. The germline V gene encodes CDR1 LNHDA and CDR2 SQIVND (reference sequence). CDR3 length: 15 amino acids. V lost 5 bases, J lost 6 bases, and 7 bases stayed unmatched. DNA of the CDR3: TGTGCCAGTAGTTACGGGACAGGGGTCGGTCAGCCCCAGCATTTT. The encoded protein is CASSYGTGVGQPQHF.

The chain employs TRBV3-1 (or the pseudogene TRBV3-2) and TRBJ1-6; 7 bases line up with TRBD1. J gave up 8 bases and V 4 bases, and 5 bases lay outside the gene matches. Germline lookup yields CDR1 LGHDT and CDR2 YNNKEL (reference sequence). The CDR3 is 14 residues long. The CDR3 DNA reads as TGTGCCAGCAGCCCCCGACAGGGAGATTCACCCCTCCACTTT. As protein: CASSPRQGDSPLHF.

The chain has TRBV5-4 and TRBJ1-2; TRBD1 agrees at 7 bases. The CDR3 covers 13 residues. V was clipped by 6 bases and J by 7 bases; unmatched bases: 9. Germline lookup yields CDR1 SGHNT and CDR2 YYREEE (reference sequence). CDR3 loop: CASTQRGLGGYTF. The CDR3 bases are TGTGCCAGCACCCAGAGGGGGCTCGGTGGCTACACCTTC.

This clone was recorded only once. The chain carries TRBV5-1 and TRBJ2-1; 10 bases fit TRBD2. Germline CDR1 and CDR2: SGHRS and YFSETQ. V lost 3 bases, J lost 7 bases, and 7 bases stayed unmatched. The CDR3 is 15 amino acids. The CDR3 DNA is TGCGCCAGCAGCTCCAATCCACTAGCGGGGAATGAGCAGTTCTTC. Translation: CASSSNPLAGNEQFF. Full variable domain (rest looked up from reference TRBV5-1 and TRBJ2-1): KAGVTQTPRYLIKTRGQQVTLSCSPISGHRSVSWYQQTPGQGLQFLFEYFSETQRNKGNFPGRFSGRQFSNSRSEMNVSTLELGDSALYLCASSSNPLAGNEQFFGPGTRLTVL.

The genes are TRBV14 and TRBJ2-7; a weak D match, TRBD2 (6 bases). Germline lookup yields CDR1 SGHDN and CDR2 FVKESK. This CDR3 spans 16 amino acids. V shed 2 bases and J shed 0 bases, with 14 bases lying between them. The CDR3 DNA is TGTGCCAGCAGCCAACCGGGGACTGGAATCTCCTACGAGCAGTACTTC. It codes for CASSQPGTGISYEQYF.

V usage is TRBV3-1 (or the pseudogene TRBV3-2) and J usage is TRBJ1-3; 8 positions match TRBD1. Germline CDR1 LGHDT, CDR2 YNNKEL (reference sequence). The V gene end was trimmed by 5 bases and the J gene end by 0 bases; junction bases not matched to a gene: 6. The CDR3 is 16 amino acids. The CDR3: CASSFWTGLSGNTIYF. The CDR3 bases are TGTGCCAGCAGCTTTTGGACAGGGCTCTCTGGAAACACCATATATTTT.

The chain employs TRBV7-9 and TRBJ2-5, with 7 nucleotides matching TRBD1. The trim removed 5 bases at V and 0 bases at J, leaving 3 bases unmatched. The CDR3 is 14 residues long. Germline values: CDR1 SEHNR, CDR2 FQNEAQ (reference sequence). The CDR3 DNA sequence: TGTGCCAGCAGCCGCACAGGGGACCAAGAGACCCAGTACTTC. The encoded protein is CASSRTGDQETQYF.

This clone was seen just once. This chain connects TRBV27 to TRBJ2-7; tentative D call: TRBD2 (7 bases). V was trimmed by 5 bases and J by 12 bases, leaving 23 bases between them. CDR1 and CDR2 (germline): MNHEY, SMNVEV (reference sequence). The CDR3 sequence is 14 residues long. The CDR3 region is CASSAPGGANLRYF. The DNA for the CDR3 is TGTGCCAGCAGTGCCCCTGGGGGGGCTAATCTTAGGTACTTC.

CDR3 DNA: TGCAGCGTACCAAGCGCAGGGGTCTATGGCTACACCTTC. Translation: CSVPSAGVYGYTF. The gene calls are TRBV29-1 and TRBJ1-2, with D perhaps matching TRBD1 (6 bases). The CDR3 is 13 residues long. With 6 bases removed from V and 4 bases from J, the gap between germline ends came to 15 bases. CDR1 SQVTM and CDR2 ANQGSEA come from the germline V gene.

The chain links TRBV24-1 to TRBJ1-5, with 7 bases aligning to TRBD1. This CDR3 spans 15 amino acids. Germline V gives CDR1 KGHDR, CDR2 SFDVKD. V was pared by 3 bases and J by 4 bases, with 5 bases of the junction left unmatched. The CDR3 region is CATSDDRVGNQPQHF. CDR3 in DNA: TGTGCCACCAGTGATGACAGGGTCGGTAATCAGCCCCAGCATTTT.